These 25 T cell receptor beta chains share one sample of origin, sequenced in a study of human T cells and chemical hapten exposure. It was unfractionated whole blood from which total RNA was extracted. One entry per CDR3 protein results from TCRdb running MiXCR on the 5' RACE reads. This table has 130,000 or so distinct CDR3 sequences, 4.1% appearing once. The receptors come from a female donor in good health.

This clonotype was counted ten times or more. The chain is built from TRBV6-5 and TRBJ2-7; possibly TRBD1 for D (5 bases). CDR1 and CDR2 (germline): MNHEY, SVGAGI. The CDR3 runs 12 residues. V lost 8 bases to trimming and J lost 2 bases, with 10 bases between them. CDR3 amino acids: CASRDSAYEQYF. The CDR3 DNA sequence: TGTGCCAGCCGAGACAGCGCCTACGAGCAGTACTTC.

This clonotype was recorded at least ten times. The genes are TRBV6-6 and TRBJ1-4; 7 bases map to TRBD1. With V trimmed by 2 bases and J by 7 bases, 13 bases remained unmatched. This CDR3 region has 17 residues. Germline lookup yields CDR1 MNHNY and CDR2 SVGAGI (reference sequence). The CDR3 bases are TGTGCCAGCAGTTACGCGCCGGGACAGATACGGGGTGAAAAACTGTTTTTT. Translation: CASSYAPGQIRGEKLFF.

This clonotype was counted only a few times. At one of its ends the junction is not consistent with the germline gene, which may arise from a read error. The genes are TRBV11-1 and TRBJ2-1; 9 nucleotides align to TRBD2. Per germline, CDR1 SGHAT and CDR2 FQDESV (reference sequence). The length of the CDR3 is 15 residues. The CDR3 loop reads CASSLGLAGIDEQFF. The CDR3 DNA reads TGTGCCAGCAGTTTAGGGCTAGCGGGGATCGATGAGCAGTTCTTC.

In this sample, this clonotype turned up many times. The chain couples TRBV7-2 to TRBJ2-2; 7 bases agree with TRBD2. This CDR3 has 17 amino acids. The germline CDR1 and CDR2 sequences are SGHTA and FQGNSA. V was pared by 6 bases and J by 5 bases, with 15 bases of the junction left unmatched. As DNA, the CDR3 is TGTGCCAGCAGGGGCCATATAGCGGGCCTGGGAACCGGGGAGCTGTTTTTT. Translation: CASRGHIAGLGTGELFF.

This clonotype has ten or more counts. The rearrangement joins TRBV20-1 to TRBJ2-1; D uncertain. The CDR3 runs to 11 residues. Germline V gene sequence: CDR1 DFQATT, CDR2 SNEGSKA (reference sequence). V was trimmed by 3 bases and J by 7 bases, leaving 7 bases between them. CDR3 coding DNA: TGCAGTGCTAGTGGGGTTAATGAGCAGTTCTTC. Protein: CSASGVNEQFF.

This clonotype was recorded many times. V usage is TRBV28 and J usage is TRBJ1-6; TRBD1 is a possible D gene (6 bases). The CDR3 is 16 amino acids. The V and J ends lost 2 bases and 6 bases respectively, with 14 bases between them. Germline V CDR1 and CDR2: MDHEN, SYDVKM. CDR3 sequence (DNA): TGTGCCAGCAGTTTACTCCGGGACACCTCTAATTCACCCCTCCACTTT. Translation gives CASSLLRDTSNSPLHF.

In its sample, this clonotype was seen many times. J is TRBJ2-5 and V is TRBV5-1; the D is unclear. Germline V lookup: CDR1 SGHRS, CDR2 YFSETQ. Trimming took 0 bases from V and 4 from J, leaving 13 bases between them. The CDR3 has 15 amino acids. The CDR3 DNA reads TGCGCCAGCAGCTTGGGACCCCCCCTGGGAGAGACCCAGTACTTC. Encoded protein: CASSLGPPLGETQYF.

This clonotype has a count of ten or more. The chain uses TRBV30 and TRBJ2-5, with unresolved D. This CDR3 has 15 residues. V was shortened by 8 bases and J by 5 bases, with 24 bases between the two germline ends. Germline V CDR1 and CDR2: GTSNPN, SVGIG (reference sequence). The CDR3 DNA reads TGTGCCCGAACCCACCCTCTGGAAGGAGATGAGACCCAGTACTTC. Its protein is CARTHPLEGDETQYF.

This chain uses TRBV7-9 with TRBJ1-1; TRBD1 might be the D (6 bases). From germline, CDR1 is SEHNR and CDR2 FQNEAQ (reference sequence). V lost 5 bases to trimming and J lost 3 bases, with 10 bases between them. This CDR3 has 13 residues. This CDR3 reads CASSERQDTEAFF. The CDR3 coding sequence is TGTGCCAGCAGCGAAAGACAGGACACTGAAGCTTTCTTT.

This clonotype came up many times. The chain combines TRBV3-1 with TRBJ1-1; 9 bases are shared with TRBD1. CDR1 LGHDT and CDR2 YNNKEL come from the germline V gene (reference sequence). V lost 3 bases to trimming and J lost 6 bases; unmatched junction nucleotides: 5. CDR3 size: 14 residues. CDR3 amino acids: CASSQGQGNPEAFF. The CDR3 region has the DNA TGTGCCAGCAGCCAGGGACAGGGTAACCCTGAAGCTTTCTTT.

This clonotype has at least ten counts. J is TRBJ1-5 and V is TRBV13; 8 positions match TRBD1. This CDR3 comprises 14 residues. J gave up 8 bases and V 4 bases, and 7 bases lay outside the gene matches. The germline V gene has CDR1 PRHDT and CDR2 FYEKMQ (reference sequence). CDR3 bases: TGTGCCAGCAGCTCTTCAGGGGGCAGGGAGCCCCAGCATTTT. Its protein product is CASSSSGGREPQHF.

This clonotype was detected many times. J is TRBJ1-2 and V is TRBV4-3; 8 nucleotides line up with TRBD1. The CDR3 has 14 residues. The germline V gene encodes CDR1 LGHNA and CDR2 YSLEER. Losses at the gene ends were 4 bases for V and 4 bases for J; bases not matched to a gene: 5. CDR3 in amino acids: CASSPRQGLYGYTF. DNA of the CDR3: TGCGCCAGCAGCCCACGACAGGGGCTCTATGGCTACACCTTC.

This clonotype came up many times. The chain couples TRBV29-1 to TRBJ1-2; 7 positions agree with TRBD1. The CDR3 loop spans 16 amino acids. Trimming removed 1 base from V and 5 bases from J; junction bases left unmatched: 13. Germline lookup yields CDR1 SQVTM and CDR2 ANQGSEA. As DNA, the CDR3 is TGCAGCGTTGAAGGATCGCCGCGCAGGGGGAGGTATGGCTACACCTTC. It specifies CSVEGSPRRGRYGYTF.

At least ten counts were recorded for this clonotype. The genes are TRBV9 and TRBJ2-7; D gene unclear. V lost 0 bases, J lost 4 bases, and 14 bases lay in between. The V gene's germline CDR1 is SGDLS and CDR2 YYNGEE. The CDR3 has 15 residues. In DNA form, the CDR3 reads TGTGCCAGCAGCGTAGCGGAAGCAAAGGTTTACGAGCAGTACTTC. It specifies CASSVAEAKVYEQYF.

In this sample, this clonotype turned up many times. DNA of the CDR3: TGTGCCAGCAGTAAGACACCCATGGGGTACGAGCAGTACTTC. Its translation: CASSKTPMGYEQYF. The chain couples TRBV9 to TRBJ2-7; D not resolved. Germline values: CDR1 SGDLS, CDR2 YYNGEE. The V end lost 5 bases, the J end lost 4 bases, and 16 bases lay between the germline ends. This CDR3 is built from 14 residues.

Many counts were recorded for this clonotype. V and J are TRBV7-2 and TRBJ1-1; D is undetermined. Trimming took 5 bases from V and 4 from J, leaving 14 bases between them. In germline, CDR1 is SGHTA, CDR2 FQGNSA. The CDR3 runs 14 residues. CDR3 nucleotides: TGTGCCAGCAGCCAACTCTGGAAAGCCACTGAAGCTTTCTTT. Translating it yields CASSQLWKATEAFF.

This clonotype was recorded many times. V is TRBV5-6 and J is TRBJ1-2; D might be TRBD1 (5 bases). Germline V gives CDR1 SGHDT, CDR2 YYEEEE. The V and J ends lost 3 bases and 7 bases respectively, with 10 bases between them. The CDR3 is 12 residues long. Here the CDR3 DNA reads TGTGCCAGCAGCTATCGCGGGGCTGGCTACACCTTC. Translating gives CASSYRGAGYTF.

The table lists this clonotype with a few counts. The J gene is TRBJ2-1, the V gene TRBV14; D ambiguous. Germline V gene sequence: CDR1 SGHDN, CDR2 FVKESK. The CDR3 is 18 amino acids. The ends were cut back, 1 base at V and 3 bases at J, with 19 bases in the middle. CDR3 sequence reads: CASSQGEWGIPYYNEQFF. CDR3 sequence (DNA): TGTGCCAGCAGCCAAGGCGAATGGGGTATTCCCTACTACAATGAGCAGTTCTTC.

This clonotype has at least ten counts. CDR3 loop: CAATGRNQPQHF. The CDR3, as DNA: TGTGCCGCGACAGGCCGCAATCAGCCCCAGCATTTT. The genes are TRBV19 and TRBJ1-5, with D possibly TRBD1 on 6 matching bases. With 11 bases removed from V and 2 bases from J, the gap between germline ends came to 10 bases. This CDR3 has 12 amino acids. Germline V gives CDR1 LNHDA, CDR2 SQIVND (reference sequence).

This clonotype was recorded many times. V usage is TRBV7-2 and J usage is TRBJ2-3; 7 bases align to TRBD2. Per the germline V gene, CDR1 is SGHTA and CDR2 is FQGNSA. Trimming removed 4 bases from V and 0 bases from J; junction bases left unmatched: 19. The CDR3 contains 20 residues. In DNA, the CDR3 is TGTGCCAGCAGCTCAATCGCCACACCGGGACTATCATCTAGCACAGATACGCAGTATTTT. This codes for CASSSIATPGLSSSTDTQYF.

Points on this clonotype: A single base separates this from a much larger clone, so it may be a read error. This chain links TRBV20-1 with TRBJ1-2; the D gene is possibly TRBD1 (5 bases). This CDR3 comprises 14 residues. The V gene lost 0 bases and the J gene lost 12 bases, with 20 bases spanning the gap. Looked up from germline, CDR1 is DFQATT and CDR2 is SNEGSKA (reference sequence). This CDR3 reads CSAREGETLRGNTF. The DNA for the CDR3 is TGCAGTGCTAGAGAGGGGGAAACCCTAAGGGGCAACACCTTC.

This clonotype turned up a few times. The CDR3 is CASSKSDRMNTEAFF. CDR3 bases: TGTGCCAGCAGCAAGAGCGACAGAATGAACACTGAAGCTTTCTTT. V gene TRBV7-9 combines with J gene TRBJ1-1, with TRBD1 as a possible D gene (5 bases). The CDR3 contains 15 residues. The germline V and J ends were trimmed by 5 bases and 0 bases, with 13 bases remaining between them. CDR1 SEHNR and CDR2 FQNEAQ come from the germline V gene (reference sequence).

The chain couples TRBV7-2 to TRBJ1-4; D is uncertain. V was pared by 1 base and J by 8 bases, with 8 bases between. Germline values: CDR1 SGHTA, CDR2 FQGNSA. CDR3 length: 13 residues. CDR3 sequence reads: CASSLVGGEKLFF. CDR3 in DNA: TGTGCCAGCAGCTTAGTCGGAGGGGAAAAACTGTTTTTT.

This clonotype was counted many times. The genes are TRBV4-3 and TRBJ2-7; 8 bases align to TRBD2. V dropped 1 base and J dropped 4; count of bases not matched to a gene: 9. The CDR3 loop spans 16 amino acids. The germline gives CDR1 LGHNA, CDR2 YSLEER. Here the CDR3 reads CASSQGTAGGGYEQYF. The CDR3 DNA sequence: TGCGCCAGCAGCCAAGGAACGGCGGGAGGCGGGTACGAGCAGTACTTC.

This clonotype has ten or more counts. The CDR3 DNA reads as TGTGCCAGCAGCTTATTTGGGTCCGGGGATGGCTACACCTTC. It specifies CASSLFGSGDGYTF. This chain joins TRBV7-6 and TRBJ1-2, with no clear D. The CDR3 loop spans 14 amino acids. Germline V gene lookup returns CDR1 SGHVS and CDR2 FNYEAQ. V shed 2 bases and J shed 6 bases, with 13 bases lying between them.